This T cell receptor beta chain was captured by sequencing in a study of liver allograft versus peripheral blood T cells. Study at large: Recipients' peripheral blood T cell receptor repertoires were compared with those in transplanted livers. Study-wide findings and caveats: Reportedly, the T cell receptor repertoires inside liver allografts were not the same as those in peripheral blood.

TCRdb analysed the reads with MiXCR anew, one entry per CDR3 protein. The sample contains fewer than 9,500 distinct CDR3 sequences, approximately 17% of which appear only once. This clonotype rates as medium-sized. The antigen is undetermined. Deletions cut 4 bases from V and 1 base from J, with 9 bases between. The CDR3 loop spans 15 amino acids. Germline V CDR1 and CDR2: SGHNT, YYREEE (reference sequence). The receptor comes from a human patient who had a liver transplant. Some T cells may have come from the graft donor. V gene TRBV5-4 combines with J gene TRBJ2-6, with D hard to call. CDR3: CASSPELSGANVLTF. In DNA, the CDR3 is TGTGCCAGCAGCCCGGAACTGTCTGGGGCCAACGTCCTGACTTTC.